Listed below are T cell receptor beta chains from one sample, sequenced in a study of cytomegalovirus exposure and HLA in healthy donors. Clones were read by immunoSEQ multiplex PCR, and TCRdb kept only the in-frame ones, dropping some. The sample has about 120,000 clones, approximately 80% seen once. The sample was PBMCs. These receptors were collected from a man aged 25 to 40 in good health and CMV-seropositive. The CDR3 runs from the conserved cysteine through the conserved F or W. The order of the fields is D gene, J gene, clone size, V gene, CDR3 protein, CDR3 DNA. D genes are given only for firm matches. For some rows the clone size is stated as once, few or many, or as a class when expanded; others skip it.

>TRBD2|TRBJ2-7|.|TRBV28
CAMGASGRLGEQYF
TGTGCCATGGGGGCTAGCGGGAGGTTGGGAGAGCAGTACTTC
>.|TRBJ2-1|.|TRBV5-6
CASSLGGVSYNEQFF
TGTGCCAGCAGCTTGGGCGGGGTCTCCTACAATGAGCAGTTCTTC
>.|TRBJ1-2|.|TRBV4-1
CASSQWAGQNYGYTF
TGCGCCAGCAGCCAGTGGGCAGGGCAAAACTATGGCTACACCTTC
>TRBD1|TRBJ1-2|once|TRBV28
CASSPGQALGYGYTF
TGTGCCAGCAGTCCGGGACAGGCGTTAGGCTATGGCTACACCTTC
>TRBD1|TRBJ2-7|.|TRBV30
CAWRLDRGFKQYF
TGTGCCTGGAGACTGGACAGGGGCTTTAAGCAGTACTTC
>.|TRBJ2-6|few|TRBV7-9
CASHSGANVLTF
TGTGCCAGCCACTCTGGGGCCAACGTCCTGACTTTC
>.|TRBJ2-7|.|TRBV5-1
CASREPPRSYEQYF
TGCGCCAGCAGAGAACCGCCTAGGTCCTACGAGCAGTACTTC
>TRBD1|TRBJ2-7|.|TRBV7-6
CASSQGGGQGTYEQYF
TGTGCCAGCAGCCAGGGGGGGGGACAGGGGACCTACGAGCAGTACTTC
>TRBD1|TRBJ1-2|.|TRBV7-9
CASSSTGGRFYYGYTF
TGTGCCAGCAGCTCGACAGGGGGTCGTTTCTACTATGGCTACACCTTC
>TRBD1|TRBJ2-1|.|TRBV30
CAWTGTGAYNEQFF
TGTGCTTGGACCGGGACAGGGGCCTACAATGAGCAGTTCTTC
>.|TRBJ2-1|.|TRBV6-5
CASTRNEQFF
TGTGCCAGCACCCGTAATGAGCAGTTCTTC
>TRBD1|TRBJ2-2|.|TRBV4-3
CASSQDRPRPGTGAGGTGELFF
TGCGCCAGCAGCCAAGATCGGCCGCGTCCCGGGACAGGGGCCGGGGGGACCGGGGAGCTGTTTTTT
>.|TRBJ1-5|few|TRBV5-5
CASSPGTTPYQPQHF
TGTGCCAGCAGCCCCGGGACAACTCCTTATCAGCCCCAGCATTTT
>.|TRBJ1-1|.|TRBV19
CASRSGSSGADTEAFF
TGTGCCAGTAGATCGGGGTCGTCGGGCGCGGATACTGAAGCTTTCTTT
>.|TRBJ2-1|.|TRBV7-3
CASSFTGDNEQFF
TGTGCCAGCAGCTTTACGGGGGACAATGAGCAGTTCTTC
>.|TRBJ2-3|.|TRBV2
CASSSQADGTDTQYF
TGTGCCAGCAGTTCCCAAGCGGATGGCACAGATACGCAGTATTTT
>.|TRBJ2-5|.|TRBV4-3
CASSQDLRAQETQYF
TGCGCCAGCAGCCAAGATCTGCGGGCGCAAGAGACCCAGTACTTC
>.|TRBJ1-1|once|TRBV19
CASSKTALNTEAFF
TGTGCCAGTAGTAAGACAGCCCTTAACACTGAAGCTTTCTTT